This T cell receptor beta chain was observed in a study of metastatic and nonmetastatic thyroid tumors. Study-wide background: Malignant thyroid and benign thyroid patients provided blood and tumor or nodule tissue whose repertoires were compared. Overall study results and limits: It was reportedly found that TCR beta diversity was significantly higher in malignant thyroid tumors than in benign nodules, a difference seen in both blood and tumor samples.

This clone has more than one count but fewer than ten. The target antigen is unknown. Patients underwent thyroid surgery, and none had received any treatment before it. TCRdb re-called clones via MiXCR from the PCR reads. Of approximately 31,000 clones in the sample, 30% were seen once. The ends were cut back, 1 base at V and 3 bases at J, with 10 bases in the middle. CDR3 size: 14 residues. The sequencing sample was made of blood. The chain employs TRBV12-3 or TRBV12-4 and TRBJ2-7, with D perhaps matching TRBD1 (6 bases). This clonotype was obtained from a female donor with papillary thyroid cancer or a benign thyroid nodule (not recorded which). Some clones in this sample may be carry-over from other donors' samples. CDR3 sequence reads: CASSLGGGGYEQYF. The CDR3 region has the DNA TGTGCCAGCAGTTTAGGTGGGGGCGGCTACGAGCAGTACTTC.